A single sample is the source of the 5 T cell receptor beta chains below, sequenced in a study of CD8+ T cells in alopecia areata. Treatment denoted: oral pan-JAK inhibitor, 5-10 mg twice daily. Extraction and reverse transcription of RNA yielded cDNA as the sequencing template. Sequenced by immunoSEQ multiplex PCR; TCRdb stores in-frame clones only, minus some. The sample lists 190,000 or so clones, roughly 50% occurring once. The input for sequencing was CD8+ T cells sorted from blood, taken at week 24, from a patient treated with tofacitinib. The receptors here all came from a human donor with alopecia areata.

The gene calls are TRBV7-9 and TRBJ2-7; possibly TRBD2 for D (6 bases). The germline V gene encodes CDR1 SEHNR and CDR2 FQNEAQ (reference sequence). The CDR3 is made up of 12 amino acids. The germline V and J ends were trimmed by 5 bases and 4 bases, with 9 bases remaining between them. As DNA, the CDR3 is TGTGCCAGCAGCGTCGGGACTTACGAGCAGTACTTC. Its translation is CASSVGTYEQYF.

This clone came up a few times. In DNA, the CDR3 is TGTGCCAGCGGCAGGGGGCTTTACAATGAGCAGTTCTTC. Translation gives CASGRGLYNEQFF. V usage is TRBV2 and J usage is TRBJ2-1; 8 bases are shared with TRBD1. V shed 8 bases, J shed 4 bases, and the junction held 4 bases outside the gene matches. This CDR3 is 13 amino acids long. In germline, CDR1 is SNHLY, CDR2 FYNNEI.

The rearrangement uses TRBV29-1 and TRBJ1-2; perhaps TRBD1 as D (6 bases). Germline CDR1 reads SQVTM; CDR2 reads ANQGSEA. The germline V and J ends were trimmed by 3 bases and 3 bases, with 8 bases remaining between them. This CDR3 spans 12 amino acids. In DNA form, the CDR3 reads TGCAGCGTTGACAGGGGACACTATGGCTACACCTTC. Protein sequence: CSVDRGHYGYTF.

The V call is TRBV4-1, the J call TRBJ1-5; no firm D call. The CDR3 extends over 16 amino acids. The germline V gene has CDR1 MGHRA and CDR2 YSYEKL. The V end lost 4 bases, the J end lost 3 bases, and 16 bases lay between the germline ends. Here the CDR3 reads CASSPYFGRNNQPQHF. Written as DNA, the CDR3 is TGCGCCAGCAGCCCCTACTTTGGAAGGAACAATCAGCCCCAGCATTTT.

The chain couples TRBV2 to TRBJ2-1, with 7 positions matching TRBD2. Per germline, CDR1 SNHLY and CDR2 FYNNEI. CDR3 length: 15 residues. The ends lost 5 bases at V and 2 bases at J; junction bases unmatched: 6. DNA for the CDR3: TGTGCCAGCAGTTTAGCGGGTGTAACCTACAATGAGCAGTTCTTC. This gives the protein CASSLAGVTYNEQFF.